A single sample is the source of the 10 T cell receptor beta chains below, sequenced in a study of shared clonotypes between healthy human individuals (dated by TCRdb to 2018 to 2021). The library relied on the immunoSEQ multiplex PCR assay. TCRdb obtained this table from immuneACCESS and retained in-frame rearrangements with V and J assigned. These tables miss some clones; where compared with another copy, unresolved V genes account for less than half of the shortfall, and the remainder is unexplained. This sample holds some 510,000 clones; 79% were observed only once. The ten largest account for 10% to 15% of the sample. The specimen was PBMCs. Every receptor here comes from a woman in her forties in good health. Some clones in this sample may be carry-over from other donors' samples.

The chain uses TRBV10-3 and TRBJ1-6; D unresolved. V gave up 3 bases and J gave up 7 bases, with 7 bases separating them. The CDR3 loop spans 13 amino acids. Germline assignment: CDR1 ENHRY and CDR2 SYGVKD. Written as DNA, the CDR3 is TGTGCCATCAGTGACTTAGGAAATTCACCCCTCCACTTT. It encodes CAISDLGNSPLHF.

Turning to this clone: The same CDR3 is also encoded by other DNA sequences in this sample. The chain employs TRBV10-2 and TRBJ2-7; D gene uncertain. Germline values: CDR1 WSHSY, CDR2 SAAADI. Trimming shortened V by 2 bases and J by 5 bases, and 4 bases separated the two germline ends. CDR3 size: 11 residues. CDR3 nucleotides: TGCGCCAGCAGTGAGAGGGACGAGCAGTACTTC. As protein: CASSERDEQYF.

The chain joins TRBV28 to TRBJ1-1; possible D gene TRBD1, 5 bases. The CDR3 is 15 amino acids. V shed 5 bases and J shed 6 bases, with 19 bases lying between them. Per germline, CDR1 MDHEN and CDR2 SYDVKM. DNA for the CDR3: TGTGCCAGCAGTCCCCTCGGGGGAGCGGGTTCTGAAGCTTTCTTT. It is translated as CASSPLGGAGSEAFF.

The sample holds many counts of this clone. V is TRBV25-1 and J is TRBJ2-7; a weak D match, TRBD2 (6 bases). The V end was cut by 1 base, the J end by 4 bases, with 20 bases between. The CDR3 contains 17 residues. Germline assignment: CDR1 MGHDK and CDR2 SYGVNS. CDR3 sequence: CASSEFRRDLGLYEQYF. The CDR3 coding sequence is TGTGCCAGCAGTGAATTTCGGCGGGACCTCGGGCTTTACGAGCAGTACTTC.

Turning to this clone: This may be a read error: a much more frequent sequence differs by one nucleotide. Other DNA sequences in the same sample also yield this CDR3. This chain connects TRBV6-5 to TRBJ1-2; 10 nucleotides match TRBD1. CDR1 is MNHEY and CDR2 is SVGAGI in the germline V gene. The CDR3 loop spans 15 amino acids. The CDR3 coding sequence is TGTGCTAGCAGTAACCCGACAGGGGGCAGCTATGGCTACACCTTC. This encodes CASSNPTGGSYGYTF.

V and J are TRBV6-5 and TRBJ2-5; D not resolved. CDR3 length: 15 amino acids. Germline loops: CDR1 MNHEY, CDR2 SVGAGI. Trimming cost V 0 bases and J 2 bases, with 10 bases left between them. CDR3 nucleotide sequence: TGTGCCAGCAGTTACTCGACCAGCCTACAAGAGACCCAGTACTTC. Protein: CASSYSTSLQETQYF.

The CDR3 loop is CASSLRGSGQETQYF. The CDR3 region has the DNA TGTGCCAGCAGCCTCCGCGGTAGCGGCCAAGAGACCCAGTACTTC. The chain employs TRBV11-2 and TRBJ2-5, with TRBD2 as a possible D gene (6 bases). Germline lookup yields CDR1 SGHAT and CDR2 FQNNGV. The CDR3 extends over 15 amino acids. V was trimmed by 5 bases and J by 1 base, leaving 14 bases between them.

V and J are TRBV12-5 and TRBJ2-7; D call uncertain. CDR3 length: 17 residues. Per germline, CDR1 LGHNT and CDR2 FRNRAP. V was clipped by 2 bases and J by 6 bases, with 23 bases between them. The CDR3 is CASGLLNGCYVICEQYF. In nucleotides, the CDR3 is TGTGCTAGTGGTTTGCTAAATGGGTGCTACGTTATCTGCGAGCAGTACTTC.

This chain links TRBV27 with TRBJ2-1, with 16 bases identical to TRBD2. Germline trimming cut 5 bases from V and 9 bases from J; bases unmatched to any gene: 7. The CDR3 extends over 16 amino acids. The germline V gene has CDR1 MNHEY and CDR2 SMNVEV (reference sequence). The CDR3 spells CASSPGLAGGGGEQFF. Here the CDR3 DNA reads TGTGCCAGCAGTCCGGGACTAGCGGGGGGGGGCGGTGAGCAGTTCTTC.

The gene calls are TRBV29-1 and TRBJ2-5, with TRBD2 matching 11 bases. With 8 bases clipped from V and 2 bases from J, the junction kept 10 bases outside the gene matches. The germline V gene encodes CDR1 SQVTM and CDR2 ANQGSEA. This CDR3 is 15 amino acids long. CDR3 region: CSFPRLAGLQETQYF. DNA for the CDR3: TGCAGCTTCCCAAGACTAGCGGGGTTACAAGAGACCCAGTACTTC.